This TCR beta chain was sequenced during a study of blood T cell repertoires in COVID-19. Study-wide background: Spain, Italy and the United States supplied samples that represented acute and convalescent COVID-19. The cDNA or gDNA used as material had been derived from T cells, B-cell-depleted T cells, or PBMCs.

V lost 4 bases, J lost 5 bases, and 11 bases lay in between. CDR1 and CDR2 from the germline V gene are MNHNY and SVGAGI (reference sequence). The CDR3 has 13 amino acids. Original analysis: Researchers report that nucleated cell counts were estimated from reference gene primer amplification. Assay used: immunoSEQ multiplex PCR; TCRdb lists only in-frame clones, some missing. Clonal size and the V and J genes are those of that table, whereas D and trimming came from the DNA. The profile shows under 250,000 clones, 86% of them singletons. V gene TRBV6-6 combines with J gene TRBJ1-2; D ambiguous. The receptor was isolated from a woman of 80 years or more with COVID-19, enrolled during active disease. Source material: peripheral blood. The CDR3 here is CASSSGGVYGYTF. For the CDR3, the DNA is TGTGCCAGCAGTTCCGGCGGGGTATATGGCTACACCTTC.